The 13 T cell receptor beta chains reported below all come from one sample, sequenced in a study of technical replicates of blood from a handful of donors. Assay used: immunoSEQ multiplex PCR; TCRdb lists only in-frame clones, some missing. This sample has fewer than 20,000 clones, with 82% found just once. The sample taken for sequencing was PBMCs. Every receptor here comes from a human donor in good health. Some clones in this sample may be carry-over from other donors' samples.

J is TRBJ1-4 and V is TRBV28; 8 bases are shared with TRBD1. There are 16 residues in the CDR3. J lost 2 bases, V lost 4 bases, and 6 bases had no gene match. CDR1 is MDHEN and CDR2 is SYDVKM in the germline V gene. The CDR3 spells CASSSTGGGTNEKLFF. The DNA of the CDR3 is TGTGCCAGCAGTTCAACAGGGGGGGGGACTAATGAAAAACTGTTTTTT. Full variable domain (remainder filled in from reference TRBV28 and TRBJ1-4): DVKVTQSSRYLVKRTGEKVFLECVQDMDHENMFWYRQDPGLGLRLIYFSYDVKMKEKGDIPEGYSVSREKKERFSLILESASTNQTSMYLCASSSTGGGTNEKLFFGSGTQLSVL.

The genes are TRBV6-5 and TRBJ2-7; a possible D gene is TRBD1 (6 bases). CDR1 MNHEY and CDR2 SVGAGI come from the germline V gene. Trimming left V 0 bases short and J 3 bases short, with 9 bases between. The CDR3 has 14 residues. DNA of the CDR3: TGTGCCAGCAGTTACTCGGACAGAAACTACGAGCAGTACTTC. Its translation is CASSYSDRNYEQYF.

Written as DNA, the CDR3 is TGCGCCAGCAGGACCGACAGGGACACTGAAGCTTTCTTT. As protein: CASRTDRDTEAFF. This chain connects TRBV5-1 to TRBJ1-1; 7 bases fit TRBD1. The CDR3 is 13 residues long. V gave up 5 bases and J gave up 3 bases; unmatched junction bases: 4. Germline V gene data show CDR1 as SGHRS and CDR2 as YFSETQ.

The chain links TRBV18 to TRBJ1-2, with D maybe TRBD1 (5 bases). In germline, CDR1 is KGHSH, CDR2 LQKENI. CDR3 length: 14 residues. The V end lost 2 bases, the J end lost 2 bases, and 9 bases lay between the germline ends. CDR3 sequence (DNA): TGTGCCAGCTCACCAACCGGGGGGAACTATGGCTACACCTTC. It is translated as CASSPTGGNYGYTF.

This chain links TRBV27 with TRBJ2-2; D is undetermined. The CDR3 extends over 16 amino acids. The germline gives CDR1 MNHEY, CDR2 SMNVEV (reference sequence). Trimming cost V 7 bases and J 4 bases, with 19 bases left between them. This chain's CDR3 is CASTTLSSHPTGELFF. The CDR3 DNA follows: TGTGCCAGCACCACCCTGTCTAGTCATCCCACCGGGGAGCTGTTTTTT.

V usage is TRBV7-3 and J usage is TRBJ2-5; a possible D gene is TRBD2 (7 bases). Germline V gene sequence: CDR1 SGHTA, CDR2 FQGTGA. The CDR3 is made up of 15 amino acids. V shed 5 bases and J shed 0 bases, with 13 bases lying between them. CDR3 bases: TGTGCCAGCAGCCCAAGGGGGGGCCACCAAGAGACCCAGTACTTC. The encoded protein is CASSPRGGHQETQYF. Together with reference TRBV7-3 and TRBJ2-5, the CDR3 gives the full variable domain: GAGVSQTPSNKVTEKGKYVELRCDPISGHTALYWYRQSLGQGPEFLIYFQGTGAADDSGLPNDRFFAVRPEGSVSTLKIQRTERGDSAVYLCASSPRGGHQETQYFGPGTRLLVL.

The J gene is TRBJ1-3, the V gene TRBV19; D unclear. Germline V lookup: CDR1 LNHDA, CDR2 SQIVND (reference sequence). Trimming removed 4 bases at V and 0 bases at J, with 13 bases between. The CDR3 totals 16 residues. The CDR3 coding sequence is TGTGCCAGTAGTAGGCAGACATCTCTCTCTGGAAACACCATATATTTT. It is translated as CASSRQTSLSGNTIYF.

The genes are TRBV5-1 and TRBJ2-1; D is possibly TRBD1 (6 bases). The CDR3 is 11 amino acids. The germline CDR1 and CDR2 sequences are SGHRS and YFSETQ. Trimming shortened V by 5 bases and J by 11 bases, and 11 bases separated the two germline ends. The CDR3 DNA reads TGCGCCAGCAGGTCCGGGACAAAGCAGTTCTTC. Its protein is CASRSGTKQFF.

The chain uses TRBV15 and TRBJ2-5; the match to TRBD2 covers 12 bases. The V and J ends lost 9 bases and 4 bases, in that order; junction bases with no gene match: 15. CDR1 and CDR2 (germline): LNHNV, YYDKDF (reference sequence). The CDR3 contains 17 residues. Written as DNA, the CDR3 is TGTGCCACGCGTCGGGAACTAGCGGGAGGACGGGGAGAGACCCAGTACTTC. Translating it yields CATRRELAGGRGETQYF.

This clone was seen just once. The J gene is TRBJ2-2, the V gene TRBV6-4; TRBD2 agrees at 11 bases. J gave up 4 bases and V 2 bases, and 0 bases lay outside the gene matches. Germline CDR1 is MRHNA and CDR2 is SNTAGT. This CDR3 contains 15 residues. This CDR3 is CASSDTSGSTGELFF. The CDR3 DNA sequence: TGTGCCAGCAGTGACACTAGCGGGAGCACCGGGGAGCTGTTTTTT.

The rearrangement links TRBV2 to TRBJ1-5; D not resolved. The CDR3 runs to 15 residues. V was clipped by 3 bases and J by 0 bases, with 9 bases between them. The germline CDR1 and CDR2 sequences are SNHLY and FYNNEI. CDR3 sequence (DNA): TGTGCCAGCAGTGAGGAGCTTTATAGCAATCAGCCCCAGCATTTT. Translating gives CASSEELYSNQPQHF.

A single count supports this clone. The J gene is TRBJ1-5, the V gene TRBV10-3; 12 nucleotides align to TRBD1. Germline V gene sequence: CDR1 ENHRY, CDR2 SYGVKD. CDR3 length: 14 residues. V dropped 10 bases and J dropped 6; count of bases not matched to a gene: 7. DNA of the CDR3: TGTGCCACTTGTAGGGACAGGGGGCGTCAGCCCCAGCATTTT. It is translated as CATCRDRGRQPQHF.

The chain is built from TRBV6-6 and TRBJ2-2; D is possibly TRBD2 (5 bases). The CDR3 has 15 amino acids. Germline assignment: CDR1 MNHNY and CDR2 SVGAGI (reference sequence). V was trimmed by 5 bases and J by 2 bases, leaving 12 bases between them. CDR3 sequence: CASSPRTVNTGELFF. Here the CDR3 DNA reads TGTGCCAGCAGTCCAAGGACTGTCAACACCGGGGAGCTGTTTTTT.